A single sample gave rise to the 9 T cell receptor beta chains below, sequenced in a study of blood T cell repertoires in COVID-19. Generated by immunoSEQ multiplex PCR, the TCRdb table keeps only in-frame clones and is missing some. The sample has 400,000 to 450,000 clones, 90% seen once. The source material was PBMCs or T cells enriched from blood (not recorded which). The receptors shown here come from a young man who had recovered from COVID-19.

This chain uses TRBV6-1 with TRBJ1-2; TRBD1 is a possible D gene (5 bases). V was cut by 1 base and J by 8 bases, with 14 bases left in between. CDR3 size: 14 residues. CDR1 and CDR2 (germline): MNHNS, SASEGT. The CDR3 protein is CASSEGGVGRGYTF. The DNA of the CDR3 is TGTGCCAGCAGTGAAGGGGGGGTCGGTCGAGGCTACACCTTC.

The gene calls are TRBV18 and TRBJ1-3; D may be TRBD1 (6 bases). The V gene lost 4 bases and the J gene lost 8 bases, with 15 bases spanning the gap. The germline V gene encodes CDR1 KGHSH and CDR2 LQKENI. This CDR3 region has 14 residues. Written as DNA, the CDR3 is TGTGCCAGCTCACTCCGACAGGTTCAGGACACCATATATTTT. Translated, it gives CASSLRQVQDTIYF. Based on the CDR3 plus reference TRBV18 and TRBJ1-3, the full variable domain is NAGVMQNPRHLVRRRGQEARLRCSPMKGHSHVYWYRQLPEEGLKFMVYLQKENIIDESGMPKERFSAEFPKEGPSILRIQQVVRGDSAAYFCASSLRQVQDTIYFGEGSWLTVV.

This CDR3 reads CSASDGAYGYTF. The CDR3 region has the DNA TGCAGTGCTAGTGATGGGGCCTATGGCTACACCTTC. The rearrangement joins TRBV20-1 to TRBJ1-2, with a possible D match to TRBD1 (5 bases). In germline, CDR1 is DFQATT, CDR2 SNEGSKA (reference sequence). The CDR3 spans 12 residues. The V gene lost 3 bases and the J gene lost 4 bases, with 9 bases spanning the gap.

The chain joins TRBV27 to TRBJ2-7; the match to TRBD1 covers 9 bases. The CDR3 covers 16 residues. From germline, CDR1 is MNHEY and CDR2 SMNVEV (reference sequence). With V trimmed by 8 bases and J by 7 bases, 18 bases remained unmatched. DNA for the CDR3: TGTGCCAGCGGGAAAGCTCCGGGACAGGGTACGGGGGAGCAGTACTTC. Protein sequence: CASGKAPGQGTGEQYF.

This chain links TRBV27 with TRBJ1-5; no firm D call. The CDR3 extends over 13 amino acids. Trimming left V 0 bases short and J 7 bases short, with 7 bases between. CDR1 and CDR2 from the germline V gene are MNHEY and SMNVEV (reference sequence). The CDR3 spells CASSLSYPQPQHF. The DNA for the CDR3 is TGTGCCAGCAGTTTATCCTACCCCCAGCCCCAGCATTTT.

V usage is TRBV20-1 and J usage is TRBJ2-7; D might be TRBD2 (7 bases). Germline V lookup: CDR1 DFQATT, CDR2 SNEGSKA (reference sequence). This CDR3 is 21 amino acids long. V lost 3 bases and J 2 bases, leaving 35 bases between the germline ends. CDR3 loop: CSASGAGKGDGGPLLTYEQYF. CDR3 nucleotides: TGCAGTGCTAGTGGTGCGGGCAAAGGGGACGGGGGGCCTTTACTTACCTACGAGCAGTACTTC.

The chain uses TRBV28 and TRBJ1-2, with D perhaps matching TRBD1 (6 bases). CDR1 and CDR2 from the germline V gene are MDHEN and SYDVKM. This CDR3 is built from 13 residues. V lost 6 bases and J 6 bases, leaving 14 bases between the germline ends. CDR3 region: CASSPYRVDGYTF. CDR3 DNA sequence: TGTGCCAGCAGCCCTTACAGGGTTGATGGCTACACCTTC.

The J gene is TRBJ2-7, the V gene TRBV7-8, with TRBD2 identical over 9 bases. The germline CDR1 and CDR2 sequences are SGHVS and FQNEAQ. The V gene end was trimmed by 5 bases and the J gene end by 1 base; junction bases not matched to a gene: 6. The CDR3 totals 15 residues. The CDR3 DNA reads TGTGCCAGCAGCCCGTCTAGCGGGATGTCCTACGAGCAGTACTTC. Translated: CASSPSSGMSYEQYF.

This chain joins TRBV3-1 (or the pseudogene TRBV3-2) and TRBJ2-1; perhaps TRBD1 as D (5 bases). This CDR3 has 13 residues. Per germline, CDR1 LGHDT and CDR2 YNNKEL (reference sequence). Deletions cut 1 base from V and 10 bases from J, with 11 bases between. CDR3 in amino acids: CASSQGTFGEQFF. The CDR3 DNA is TGTGCCAGCAGCCAAGGGACATTCGGAGAGCAGTTCTTC.